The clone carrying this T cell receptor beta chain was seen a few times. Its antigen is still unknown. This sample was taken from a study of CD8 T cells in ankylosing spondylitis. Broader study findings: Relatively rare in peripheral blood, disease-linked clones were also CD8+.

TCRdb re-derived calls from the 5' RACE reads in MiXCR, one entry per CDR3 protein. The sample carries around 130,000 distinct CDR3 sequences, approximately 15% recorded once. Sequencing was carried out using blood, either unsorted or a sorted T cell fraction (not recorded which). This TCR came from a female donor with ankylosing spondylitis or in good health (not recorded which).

Written as DNA, the CDR3 is TGTGCCAGCAGTACAAGCGGGCGCCCTCCAAATGAGCAGTTCTTC. Encoded protein: CASSTSGRPPNEQFF. The chain is built from TRBV11-2 and TRBJ2-1; D possibly corresponds to TRBD2 (6 bases). The CDR3 is 15 amino acids. Per germline, CDR1 SGHAT and CDR2 FQNNGV. V shed 6 bases and J shed 7 bases, with 19 bases lying between them.